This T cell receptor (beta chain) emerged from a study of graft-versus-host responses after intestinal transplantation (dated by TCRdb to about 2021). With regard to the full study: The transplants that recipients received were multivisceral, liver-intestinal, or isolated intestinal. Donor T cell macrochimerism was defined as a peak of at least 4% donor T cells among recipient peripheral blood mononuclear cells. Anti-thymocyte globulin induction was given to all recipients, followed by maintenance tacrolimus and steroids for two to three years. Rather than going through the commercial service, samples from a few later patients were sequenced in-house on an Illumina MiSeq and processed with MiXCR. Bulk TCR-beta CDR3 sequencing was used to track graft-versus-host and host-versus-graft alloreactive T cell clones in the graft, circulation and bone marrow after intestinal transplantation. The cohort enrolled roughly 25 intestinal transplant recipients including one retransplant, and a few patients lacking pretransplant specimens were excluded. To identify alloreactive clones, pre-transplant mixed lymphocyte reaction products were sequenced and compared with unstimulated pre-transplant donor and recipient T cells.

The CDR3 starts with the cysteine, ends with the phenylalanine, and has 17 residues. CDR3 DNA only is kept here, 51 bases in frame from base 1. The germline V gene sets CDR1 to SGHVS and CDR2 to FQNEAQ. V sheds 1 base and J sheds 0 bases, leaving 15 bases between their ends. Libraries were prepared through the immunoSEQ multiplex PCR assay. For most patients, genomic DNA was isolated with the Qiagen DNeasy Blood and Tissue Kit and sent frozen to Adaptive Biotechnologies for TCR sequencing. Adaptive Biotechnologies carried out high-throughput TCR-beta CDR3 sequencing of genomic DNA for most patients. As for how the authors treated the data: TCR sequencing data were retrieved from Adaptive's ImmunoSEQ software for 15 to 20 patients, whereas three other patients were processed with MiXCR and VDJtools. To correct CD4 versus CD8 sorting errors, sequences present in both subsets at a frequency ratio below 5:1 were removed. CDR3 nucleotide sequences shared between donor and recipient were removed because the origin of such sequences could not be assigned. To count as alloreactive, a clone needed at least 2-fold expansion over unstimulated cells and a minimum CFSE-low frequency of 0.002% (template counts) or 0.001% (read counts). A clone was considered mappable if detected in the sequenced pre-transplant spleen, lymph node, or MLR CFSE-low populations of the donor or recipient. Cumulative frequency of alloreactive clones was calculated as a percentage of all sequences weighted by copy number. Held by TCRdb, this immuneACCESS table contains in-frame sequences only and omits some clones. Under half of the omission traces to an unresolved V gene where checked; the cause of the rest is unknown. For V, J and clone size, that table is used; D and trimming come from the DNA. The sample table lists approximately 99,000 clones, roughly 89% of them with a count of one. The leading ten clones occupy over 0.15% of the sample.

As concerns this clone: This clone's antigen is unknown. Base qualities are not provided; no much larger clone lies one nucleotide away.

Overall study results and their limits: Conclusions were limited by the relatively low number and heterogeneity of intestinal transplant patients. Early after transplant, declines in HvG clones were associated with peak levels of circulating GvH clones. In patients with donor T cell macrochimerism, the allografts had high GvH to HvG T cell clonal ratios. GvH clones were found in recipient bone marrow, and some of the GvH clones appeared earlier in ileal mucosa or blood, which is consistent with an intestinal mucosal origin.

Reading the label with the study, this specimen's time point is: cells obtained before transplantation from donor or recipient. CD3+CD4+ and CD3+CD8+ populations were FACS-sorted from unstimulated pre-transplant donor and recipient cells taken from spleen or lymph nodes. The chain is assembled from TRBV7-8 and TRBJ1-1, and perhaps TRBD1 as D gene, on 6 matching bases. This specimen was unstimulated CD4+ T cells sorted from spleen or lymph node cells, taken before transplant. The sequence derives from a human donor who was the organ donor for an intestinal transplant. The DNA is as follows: TGTGCCAGCAGCTTAGTTCGAAGCAGGGGTCTGAACACTGAAGCTTTCTTT. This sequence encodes CASSLVRSRGLNTEAFF.